These 8 T cell receptor beta chains were sequenced from one sample in a study of T cells in Graves' hyperthyroidism and ophthalmopathy. The TCR beta CDR3 regions underwent amplification using RNA transcripts as the source. The HTBI primer set served for first-round RT-PCR of the TCR CDR3. TCRdb re-called the multiplex PCR reads through MiXCR, storing one row per CDR3 protein. Among roughly 700,000 distinct CDR3 sequences listed, around 15% were seen once. Input material: blood. The receptors shown here come from a woman between 18 and 30 years old with Graves' hyperthyroidism.

The CDR3: CASSQERLQYF. The CDR3 coding sequence is TGTGCCAGCAGCCAAGAGCGCCTACAGTACTTC. The J gene is TRBJ2-5, the V gene TRBV3-1; D gene ambiguous. Trimming stripped 0 bases from V and 11 bases from J, with 7 bases between. CDR1 is LGHDT and CDR2 is YNNKEL in the germline V gene (reference sequence). CDR3 length: 11 amino acids.

This clonotype appeared a few times. This chain links TRBV15 with TRBJ2-7; D may correspond to TRBD1 or TRBD2 (6 bases each). Between the trimmed V and J ends, which lost 0 bases and 6 bases, there was a span of 12 bases. CDR1 and CDR2 (germline): LNHNV, YYDKDF (reference sequence). The CDR3 has 14 residues. This CDR3 reads CATSRDRLGGEQYF. Written as DNA, the CDR3 is TGTGCCACCAGCAGAGATCGACTAGGGGGCGAGCAGTACTTC.

This clonotype was counted at least ten times. The rearrangement joins TRBV29-1 to TRBJ2-1, with D tentatively TRBD2 (5 bases). Per the germline V gene, CDR1 is SQVTM and CDR2 is ANQGSEA. The CDR3 spans 14 residues. V was cut by 6 bases and J by 8 bases, with 20 bases left in between. CDR3 bases: TGCAGCGTCCGAAGCACATTACTAGTGCATGAGCAGTTCTTC. Translation gives CSVRSTLLVHEQFF.

Ten or more counts support this clonotype. The genes are TRBV11-2 and TRBJ1-5; D gene ambiguous. This CDR3 is built from 14 residues. The germline CDR1 and CDR2 sequences are SGHAT and FQNNGV. The ends were cut back, 5 bases at V and 0 bases at J, with 8 bases in the middle. The CDR3: CASSHEGSNQPQHF. The CDR3 nucleotides read TGTGCCAGCAGCCACGAAGGTAGCAATCAGCCCCAGCATTTT.

The chain links TRBV6-5 to TRBJ1-2, with D uncertain. V was shortened by 2 bases and J by 1 base, with 11 bases between the two germline ends. The CDR3 has 15 residues. Germline loops: CDR1 MNHEY, CDR2 SVGAGI. The CDR3 sequence: CASSYGPAINYGYTF. CDR3 in DNA: TGTGCCAGCAGTTACGGCCCGGCCATTAACTATGGCTACACCTTC.

The V gene is TRBV6-1, the J gene TRBJ2-2; unclear D gene. The CDR3 loop spans 16 amino acids. Trimming took off 7 bases at V and 0 bases at J, with 15 bases between the two ends. Germline values: CDR1 MNHNS, CDR2 SASEGT. The CDR3 is CASNLGPKTNTGELFF. CDR3 coding DNA: TGTGCCAGCAACCTTGGACCGAAAACGAACACCGGGGAGCTGTTTTTT.

The V gene is TRBV19, the J gene TRBJ2-3, with D unclear. The CDR3 spans 14 residues. The ends were cut back, 7 bases at V and 0 bases at J, with 11 bases in the middle. Germline CDR1 is LNHDA and CDR2 is SQIVND (reference sequence). The CDR3 region is CASKATFSTDTQYF. The CDR3 nucleotides are TGTGCCAGTAAGGCTACCTTTAGCACAGATACGCAGTATTTT. Looking up the rest from reference TRBV19 and TRBJ2-3 gives the full variable domain: DGGITQSPKYLFRKEGQNVTLSCEQNLNHDAMYWYRQDPGQGLRLIYYSQIVNDFQKGDIAEGYSVSREKKESFPLTVTSAQKNPTAFYLCASKATFSTDTQYFGPGTRLTVL.

The table lists this clonotype with many counts. The chain couples TRBV2 to TRBJ2-3; D assignment may be TRBD1 or TRBD2 (5 bases each). CDR3 size: 11 residues. Germline assignment: CDR1 SNHLY and CDR2 FYNNEI. Trimming took off 5 bases at V and 11 bases at J, with 11 bases between the two ends. CDR3 DNA: TGTGCCAGCAGTCCCGGGACCCAGCAGTATTTT. This codes for CASSPGTQQYF.